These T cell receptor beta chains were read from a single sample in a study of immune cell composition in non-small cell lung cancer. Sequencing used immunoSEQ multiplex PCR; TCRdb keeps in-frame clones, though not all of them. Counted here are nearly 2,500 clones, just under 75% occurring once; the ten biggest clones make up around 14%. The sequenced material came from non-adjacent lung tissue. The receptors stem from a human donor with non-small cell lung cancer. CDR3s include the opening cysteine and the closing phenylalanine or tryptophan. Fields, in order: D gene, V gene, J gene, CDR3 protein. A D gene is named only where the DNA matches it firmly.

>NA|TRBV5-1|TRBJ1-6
CASSLDGRGNSPLHF
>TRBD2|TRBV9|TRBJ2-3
CASSVSGAGAPDTQYF
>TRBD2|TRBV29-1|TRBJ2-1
CSATRTSEYNEQFF
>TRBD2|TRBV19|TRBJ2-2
CASSMGLAGLRSGELFF
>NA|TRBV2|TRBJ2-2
CASTSAGLGELFF
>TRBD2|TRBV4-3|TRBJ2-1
CASSRLGLAEGSSYNEQFF
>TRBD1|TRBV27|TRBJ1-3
CASSSRDRVNGNTIYF
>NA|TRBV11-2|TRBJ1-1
CASSFRGGVNTEAFF
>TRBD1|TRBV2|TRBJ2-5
CASSQDRGGETQYF
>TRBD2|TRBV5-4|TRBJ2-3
CASSTIAGGRDTQYF
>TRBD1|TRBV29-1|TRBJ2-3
CSVERGRMTDTQYF
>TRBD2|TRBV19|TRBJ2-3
CASSSRGGDTQYF
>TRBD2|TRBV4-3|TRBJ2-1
CASSQDSLSGDSYNEQFF
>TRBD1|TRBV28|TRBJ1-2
CASVPHSGTGGGGYTF
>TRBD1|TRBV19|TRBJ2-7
CASSQAGGTGGYEQYF
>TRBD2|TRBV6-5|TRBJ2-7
CASSPRAGGTYEQYF
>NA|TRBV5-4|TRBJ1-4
CASSLSGGGEKLFF
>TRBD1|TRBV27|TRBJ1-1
CASRADRANTEAFF
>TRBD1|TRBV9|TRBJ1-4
CASSPSTGGGEKLFF
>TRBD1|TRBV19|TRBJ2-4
CASSPGQGETHEYF